This T cell receptor beta chain was found in a study of cytomegalovirus exposure and HLA in healthy donors. General study findings and limits: Using the classifier, cytomegalovirus status was reportedly diagnosed with high specificity and sensitivity.

The PCR used 60 Vbeta and 13 Jbeta primers. The method was immunoSEQ multiplex PCR; TCRdb's version includes in-frame clones alone and lacks a portion of them. The sample has 150,000 to 200,000 clones, more than 70% seen once; the top ten hold about 3%. This clone has just a few counts. Its specificity is unknown. CDR3 length equals 15 residues. Germline V gene sequence: CDR1 MNHEY, CDR2 SVGAGI. Trimming took off 3 bases at V and 7 bases at J, with 16 bases between the two ends. Material: PBMCs. The chain is built from TRBV6-5 and TRBJ2-1, with a tentative D call TRBD1 (6 bases). The source of this sequence is a male donor in good health and CMV-seronegative. CDR3 nucleotides: TGTGCCAGCAGTTATAGCTCACCAGGGGTGAATGAGCAGTTCTTC. This translates into CASSYSSPGVNEQFF.